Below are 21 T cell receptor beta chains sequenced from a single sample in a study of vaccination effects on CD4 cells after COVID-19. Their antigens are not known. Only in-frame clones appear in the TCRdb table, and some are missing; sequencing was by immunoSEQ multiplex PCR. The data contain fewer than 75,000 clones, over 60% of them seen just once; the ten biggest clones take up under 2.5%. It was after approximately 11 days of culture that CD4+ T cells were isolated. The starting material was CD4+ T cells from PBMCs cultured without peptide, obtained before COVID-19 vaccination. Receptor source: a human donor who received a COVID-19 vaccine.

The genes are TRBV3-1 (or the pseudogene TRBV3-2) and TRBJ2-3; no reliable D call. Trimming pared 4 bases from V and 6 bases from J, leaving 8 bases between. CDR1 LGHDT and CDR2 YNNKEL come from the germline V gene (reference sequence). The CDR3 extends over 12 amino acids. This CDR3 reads CASSPLGDTQYF. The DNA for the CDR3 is TGTGCCAGCAGCCCCCTCGGGGATACGCAGTATTTT.

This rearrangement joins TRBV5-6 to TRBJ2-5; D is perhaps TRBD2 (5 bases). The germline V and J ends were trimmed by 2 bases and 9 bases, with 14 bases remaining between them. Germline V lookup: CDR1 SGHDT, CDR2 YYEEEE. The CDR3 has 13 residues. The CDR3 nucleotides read TGTGCCAGCAGCTTCGAAGTGTCCGGGGCCCAGTACTTC. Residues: CASSFEVSGAQYF.

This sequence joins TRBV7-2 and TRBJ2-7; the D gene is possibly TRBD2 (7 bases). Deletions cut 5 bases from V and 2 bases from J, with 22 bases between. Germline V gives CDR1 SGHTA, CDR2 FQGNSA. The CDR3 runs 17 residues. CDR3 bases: TGTGCCAGCAGCCCTCCGGTGGGGCGGGGGCCGACCTACGAGCAGTACGTC. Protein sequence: CASSPPVGRGPTYEQYV.

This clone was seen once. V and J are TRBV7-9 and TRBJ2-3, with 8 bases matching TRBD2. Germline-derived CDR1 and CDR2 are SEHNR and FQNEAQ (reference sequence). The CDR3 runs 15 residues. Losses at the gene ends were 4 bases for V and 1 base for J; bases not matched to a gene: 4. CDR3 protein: CASSSTGLGTDTQYF. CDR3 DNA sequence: TGTGCCAGCAGCTCGACGGGACTAGGCACAGATACGCAGTATTTT. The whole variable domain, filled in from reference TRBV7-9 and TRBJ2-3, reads DTGVSQNPRHKITKRGQNVTFRCDPISEHNRLYWYRQTLGQGPEFLTYFQNEAQLEKSRLLSDRFSAERPKGSFSTLEIQRTEQGDSAMYLCASSSTGLGTDTQYFGPGTRLTVL.

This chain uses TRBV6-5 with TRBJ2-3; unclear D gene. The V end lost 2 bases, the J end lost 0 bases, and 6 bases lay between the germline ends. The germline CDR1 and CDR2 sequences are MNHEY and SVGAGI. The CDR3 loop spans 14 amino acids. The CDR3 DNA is TGTGCCAGCAGTTACAGATCTAGCACAGATACGCAGTATTTT. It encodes CASSYRSSTDTQYF.

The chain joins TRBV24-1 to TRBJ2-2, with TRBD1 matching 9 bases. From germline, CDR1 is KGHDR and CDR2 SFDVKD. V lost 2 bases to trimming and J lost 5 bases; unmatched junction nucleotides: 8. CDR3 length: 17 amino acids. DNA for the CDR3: TGTGCCACCAGTGATTCACTGACAGGGGGGGAAACCGGGGAGCTGTTTTTT. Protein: CATSDSLTGGETGELFF.

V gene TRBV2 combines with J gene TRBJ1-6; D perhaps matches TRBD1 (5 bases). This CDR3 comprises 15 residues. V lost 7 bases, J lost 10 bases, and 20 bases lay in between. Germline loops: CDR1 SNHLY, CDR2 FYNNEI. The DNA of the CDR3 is TGTGCCAGCACCACCTCCCTCGGGGGGTACTCACCCCTCCACTTT. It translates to CASTTSLGGYSPLHF.

The CDR3 sequence is CASSKTIETQYF. The CDR3 nucleotides read TGTGCCAGCAGCAAAACCATCGAGACCCAGTACTTC. The chain uses TRBV3-1 (or the pseudogene TRBV3-2) and TRBJ2-5; D gene unclear. CDR1 and CDR2 (germline): LGHDT, YNNKEL (reference sequence). This CDR3 has 12 amino acids. The ends were cut back, 5 bases at V and 5 bases at J, with 9 bases in the middle.

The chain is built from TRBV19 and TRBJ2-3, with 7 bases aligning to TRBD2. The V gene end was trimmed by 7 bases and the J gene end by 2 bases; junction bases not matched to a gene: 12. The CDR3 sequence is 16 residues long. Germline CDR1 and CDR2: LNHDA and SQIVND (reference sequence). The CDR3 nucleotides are TGTGCCAGTACCCGGACGGGGCGGGGGAACACAGATACGCAGTATTTT. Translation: CASTRTGRGNTDTQYF.

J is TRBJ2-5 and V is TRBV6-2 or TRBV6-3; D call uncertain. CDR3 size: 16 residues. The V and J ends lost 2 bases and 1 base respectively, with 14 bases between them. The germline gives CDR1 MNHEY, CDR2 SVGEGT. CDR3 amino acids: CASSYTGAPPQETQYF. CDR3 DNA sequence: TGTGCCAGCAGTTACACTGGCGCGCCACCCCAAGAGACCCAGTACTTC.

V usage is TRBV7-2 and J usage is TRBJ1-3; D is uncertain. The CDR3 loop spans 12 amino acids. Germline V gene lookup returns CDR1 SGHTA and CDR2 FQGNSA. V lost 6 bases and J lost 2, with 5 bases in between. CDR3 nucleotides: TGTGCCAGCAGTTTTACTGGAAACACCATATATTTT. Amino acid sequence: CASSFTGNTIYF. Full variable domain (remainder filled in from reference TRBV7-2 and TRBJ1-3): GAGVSQSPSNKVTEKGKDVELRCDPISGHTALYWYRQSLGQGLEFLIYFQGNSAPDKSGLPSDRFSAERTGGSVSTLTIQRTQQEDSAVYLCASSFTGNTIYFGEGSWLTVV.

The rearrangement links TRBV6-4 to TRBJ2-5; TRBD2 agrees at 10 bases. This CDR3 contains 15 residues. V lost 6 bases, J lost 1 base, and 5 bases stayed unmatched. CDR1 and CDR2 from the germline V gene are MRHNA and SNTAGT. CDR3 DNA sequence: TGTGCCAGCAGCGCCCAGCGGGGGGGCCAAGAGACCCAGTACTTC. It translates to CASSAQRGGQETQYF.

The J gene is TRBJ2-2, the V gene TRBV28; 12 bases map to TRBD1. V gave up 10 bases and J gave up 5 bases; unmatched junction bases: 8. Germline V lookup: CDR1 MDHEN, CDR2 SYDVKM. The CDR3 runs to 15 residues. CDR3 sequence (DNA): TGTGCCACCCGGGACAGGGGGCTGGATACCGGGGAGCTGTTTTTT. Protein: CATRDRGLDTGELFF.

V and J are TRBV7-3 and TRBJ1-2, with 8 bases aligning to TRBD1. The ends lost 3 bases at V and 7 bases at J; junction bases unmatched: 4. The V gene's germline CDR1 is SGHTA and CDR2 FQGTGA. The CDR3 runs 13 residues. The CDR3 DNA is TGTGCCAGCAGCTTCACAGGGGGTTCTGGCTACACCTTC. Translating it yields CASSFTGGSGYTF.

This chain's CDR3 is CAWSVQGDQPQHF. CDR3 DNA sequence: TGTGCCTGGAGTGTACAGGGGGATCAGCCCCAGCATTTT. V gene TRBV30 combines with J gene TRBJ1-5; TRBD1 matches 8 bases. The V gene's germline CDR1 is GTSNPN and CDR2 SVGIG (reference sequence). The CDR3 is made up of 13 amino acids. The junction had 0 bases not matched to a gene; V was cut back by 0 bases and J by 5 bases.

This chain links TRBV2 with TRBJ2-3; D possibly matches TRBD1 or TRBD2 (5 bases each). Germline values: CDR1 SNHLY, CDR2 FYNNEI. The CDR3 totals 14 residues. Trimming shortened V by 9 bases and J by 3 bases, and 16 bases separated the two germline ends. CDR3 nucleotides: TGTGCCAGTCCTCCGGGACGAAAGACAGATACGCAGTATTTT. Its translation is CASPPGRKTDTQYF.

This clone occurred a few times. The CDR3 sequence is CASSSTKVGGEKLFF. DNA for the CDR3: TGCGCCAGCAGCTCGACTAAGGTTGGAGGTGAAAAACTGTTTTTT. The rearrangement joins TRBV5-1 to TRBJ1-4; D unclear. The CDR3 sequence is 15 residues long. Germline-derived CDR1 and CDR2 are SGHRS and YFSETQ. Trimming pared 3 bases from V and 7 bases from J, leaving 16 bases between.

This CDR3 is CASSQETSFTGELFF. In DNA, the CDR3 is TGTGCCAGCAGCCAAGAGACCAGTTTCACCGGGGAGCTGTTTTTT. J is TRBJ2-2 and V is TRBV4-2; D is unresolved. The CDR3 length is 15 residues. Germline values: CDR1 LGHNA, CDR2 YNFKEQ. V lost 0 bases and J lost 4, with 9 bases in between.

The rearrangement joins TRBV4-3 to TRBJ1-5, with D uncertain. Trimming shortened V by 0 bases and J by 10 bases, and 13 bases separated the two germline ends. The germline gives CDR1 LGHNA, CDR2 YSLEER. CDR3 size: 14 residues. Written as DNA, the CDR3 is TGCGCCAGCAGCCAAGATGAAGGGTGGGCACCCCAGCATTTT. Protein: CASSQDEGWAPQHF.

This chain's CDR3 is CATRQGQREETQYF. The CDR3 bases are TGTGCCACCCGACAGGGACAGCGGGAAGAGACCCAGTACTTC. V is TRBV6-6 and J is TRBJ2-5, with D maybe TRBD1 (7 bases). The CDR3 spans 14 residues. V dropped 10 bases and J dropped 3 bases, with 18 bases sitting between them. Germline V gene sequence: CDR1 MNHNY, CDR2 SVGAGI (reference sequence).

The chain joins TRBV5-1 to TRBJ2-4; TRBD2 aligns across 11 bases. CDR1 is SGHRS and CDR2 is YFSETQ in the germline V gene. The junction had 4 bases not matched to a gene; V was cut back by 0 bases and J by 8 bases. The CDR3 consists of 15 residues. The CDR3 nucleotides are TGCGCCAGCAGCTTGGATGGGACTAGCGGCGACATTCAGTACTTC. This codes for CASSLDGTSGDIQYF.